Each of the 13 T cell receptor beta chains below was sequenced from the same sample in a study of CD8 T cells in Susac syndrome. An input of roughly 0.5 to 1 ug of RNA was subjected to reverse transcription using random hexamers. TCRdb itself ran the immunoSEQ multiplex PCR reads through MiXCR, one entry per CDR3 protein. The sample consists of just over 150,000 distinct CDR3 sequences, approximately 96% of them appearing once. Sequencing was performed on CD4+ T cells from PBMCs. The receptors were sampled from a human donor with Susac syndrome.

The V call is TRBV6-1, the J call TRBJ1-5, with D unclear. Germline V gene lookup returns CDR1 MNHNS and CDR2 SASEGT. CDR3 length: 13 amino acids. V was cut by 4 bases and J by 2 bases, with 6 bases left in between. The DNA of the CDR3 is TGTGCCAGCAGTGCTTGGGGCAATCAGCCCCAGCATTTT. Protein product: CASSAWGNQPQHF.

This sequence joins TRBV12-3 or TRBV12-4 and TRBJ1-5; the match to TRBD1 covers 7 bases. V lost 5 bases and J lost 5; bases outside the gene matches: 9. The CDR3 runs 15 residues. The CDR3 region is CASSPSQGIDQPQHF. The CDR3 bases are TGTGCCAGCAGTCCCTCACAGGGGATTGATCAGCCCCAGCATTTT.

V usage is TRBV2 and J usage is TRBJ1-1; D remains unclear. The CDR3 is 11 residues long. V was shortened by 8 bases and J by 5 bases, with 9 bases between the two germline ends. Germline lookup yields CDR1 SNHLY and CDR2 FYNNEI. CDR3 in amino acids: CASGRFTEAFF. CDR3 in DNA: TGTGCCAGCGGGCGCTTTACTGAAGCTTTCTTT.

The rearrangement joins TRBV5-4 to TRBJ2-3; the D is unclear. CDR1 is SGHNT and CDR2 is YYREEE in the germline V gene (reference sequence). Trimming removed 4 bases at V and 3 bases at J, with 12 bases between. This CDR3 has 14 residues. This CDR3 reads CASSPLGVTDTQYF. CDR3 in DNA: TGTGCCAGCAGCCCCCTTGGAGTTACAGATACGCAGTATTTT.

J is TRBJ2-7 and V is TRBV3-1; D tentatively fits TRBD1 or TRBD2 (5 bases each). V was pared by 4 bases and J by 6 bases, with 19 bases between. Germline-derived CDR1 and CDR2 are LGHDT and YNNKEL (reference sequence). The CDR3 consists of 15 residues. The CDR3 region is CASSPAVPGAGEQYF. The CDR3 DNA reads TGTGCCAGCAGCCCAGCGGTCCCCGGGGCAGGCGAGCAGTACTTC.

The chain uses TRBV7-8 and TRBJ2-7; possible D gene TRBD1, 5 bases. Trimming stripped 1 base from V and 5 bases from J, with 15 bases between. The CDR3 spans 15 residues. Germline values: CDR1 SGHVS, CDR2 FQNEAQ. The DNA for the CDR3 is TGTGCCAGCAGCTTAGAATCCCCAGGGTACAACGAGCAGTACTTC. This gives the protein CASSLESPGYNEQYF.

This clonotype was recorded once. V is TRBV7-2 and J is TRBJ1-1; D is unresolved. This CDR3 is 13 amino acids long. The V and J ends lost 3 bases and 4 bases respectively, with 9 bases between them. In germline, CDR1 is SGHTA, CDR2 FQGNSA. For the CDR3, the DNA is TGTGCCAGCAGCTTCCAGGTGTTCACTGAAGCTTTCTTT. Translation: CASSFQVFTEAFF.

The chain is built from TRBV5-4 and TRBJ2-7; 8 nucleotides agree with TRBD1. Germline CDR1 and CDR2: SGHNT and YYREEE (reference sequence). The CDR3 covers 15 residues. Unmatched junction bases numbered 7, after V lost 4 bases and J lost 1 base. CDR3 sequence reads: CASSRGQGGSYEQYF. In DNA, the CDR3 is TGTGCCAGCAGCCGAGGACAGGGTGGGTCCTACGAGCAGTACTTC.

The rearrangement joins TRBV5-1 to TRBJ2-3, with 8 bases identical to TRBD2. CDR3 length: 16 residues. CDR1 is SGHRS, CDR2 YFSETQ, per germline. V lost 7 bases, J lost 0 bases, and 10 bases stayed unmatched. DNA of the CDR3: TGCGCCAGCGGCGGTTCTCCGGGGGGGAGCACAGATACGCAGTATTTT. Residues: CASGGSPGGSTDTQYF.

J is TRBJ1-2 and V is TRBV18, with 10 positions matching TRBD1. The CDR3 is 16 residues long. Per germline, CDR1 KGHSH and CDR2 LQKENI. J was trimmed by 4 bases and V by 3 bases; bases with no gene match: 8. The CDR3 here is CASSPTGGQGFYGYTF. CDR3 nucleotides: TGTGCCAGCTCACCGACAGGGGGCCAGGGATTCTATGGCTACACCTTC.

This clonotype was observed once. The chain joins TRBV29-1 to TRBJ2-2; 9 positions agree with TRBD2. Germline CDR1 SQVTM, CDR2 ANQGSEA. V lost 4 bases to trimming and J lost 5 bases; unmatched junction nucleotides: 2. The CDR3 has 13 amino acids. CDR3 in amino acids: CSVASGGTGELFF. CDR3 sequence (DNA): TGCAGCGTTGCCAGCGGGGGGACCGGGGAGCTGTTTTTT.

The chain uses TRBV20-1 and TRBJ1-2, with D perhaps matching TRBD1 (6 bases). CDR1 is DFQATT, CDR2 SNEGSKA, per germline (reference sequence). CDR3 length: 12 amino acids. Trimming stripped 3 bases from V and 7 bases from J, with 12 bases between. The chain's CDR3 is CSASAGVGGYTF. CDR3 bases: TGCAGTGCTAGTGCAGGGGTGGGTGGCTACACCTTC.

V is TRBV20-1 and J is TRBJ2-1, with TRBD2 identical over 11 bases. Unmatched junction bases numbered 5, after V lost 0 bases and J lost 4 bases. CDR3 length equals 16 residues. Germline V lookup: CDR1 DFQATT, CDR2 SNEGSKA (reference sequence). The CDR3 protein is CSARDSGGARYNEQFF. The CDR3, as DNA: TGCAGTGCTAGAGATAGCGGGGGGGCAAGATACAATGAGCAGTTCTTC.